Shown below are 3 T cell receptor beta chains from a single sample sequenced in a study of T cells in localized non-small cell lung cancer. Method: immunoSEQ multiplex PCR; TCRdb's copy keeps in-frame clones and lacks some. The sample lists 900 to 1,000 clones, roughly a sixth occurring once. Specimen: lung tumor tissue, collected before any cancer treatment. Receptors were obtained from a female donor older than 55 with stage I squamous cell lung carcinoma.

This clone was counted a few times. In DNA, the CDR3 is TGTGCCAGCAGTTTGTCGGGCGTGGAAGCTTTCTTT. It yields the protein CASSLSGVEAFF. This rearrangement joins TRBV6-8 to TRBJ1-1; D call uncertain. V was trimmed by 4 bases and J by 8 bases, leaving 11 bases between them. This CDR3 has 12 amino acids. The V gene's germline CDR1 is MNHGY and CDR2 SAAAGT.

CDR3 sequence (DNA): TGCAGCGTCTCCCAGGTTGCTGGAAACACCATATATTTT. Amino acids: CSVSQVAGNTIYF. The chain combines TRBV29-1 with TRBJ1-3; no definite D call. The V end lost 6 bases, the J end lost 2 bases, and 11 bases lay between the germline ends. The germline V gene encodes CDR1 SQVTM and CDR2 ANQGSEA. The CDR3 contains 13 residues.

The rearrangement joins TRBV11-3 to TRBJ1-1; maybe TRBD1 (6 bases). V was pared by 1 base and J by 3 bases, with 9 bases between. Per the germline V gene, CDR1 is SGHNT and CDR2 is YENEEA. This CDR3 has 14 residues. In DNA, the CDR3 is TGTGCCAGCAGCTTAGGGGGGGCTTACACTGAAGCTTTCTTT. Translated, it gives CASSLGGAYTEAFF.